These 9 T cell receptor beta chains were sequenced from one sample in a study of T cell repertoires in cytomegalovirus infection. Each CDR3 protein is one row after TCRdb ran MiXCR on the reads. Here the sample spans 550,000 to 850,000 distinct CDR3 sequences, about 30% being singletons. No antigen has been assigned to these receptors. Sequencing used cultured PBMCs, obtained from culture after CMV antigen stimulation. These receptors all stem from a human donor in good health (CMV status not recorded). Some clones in this sample may be carry-over from other donors' samples.

This chain joins TRBV2 and TRBJ1-5, with D hard to call. Trimming stripped 8 bases from V and 0 bases from J, with 8 bases between. Looked up from germline, CDR1 is SNHLY and CDR2 is FYNNEI. CDR3 size: 13 residues. CDR3 DNA: TGTGCCAGCTTACGGGATAGCAATCAGCCCCAGCATTTT. This gives the protein CASLRDSNQPQHF. The variable domain in full, with the rest retrieved from reference TRBV2 and TRBJ1-5, is EPEVTQTPSHQVTQMGQEVILRCVPISNHLYFYWYRQILGQKVEFLVSFYNNEISEKSEIFDDQFSVERPDGSNFTLKIRSTKLEDSAMYFCASLRDSNQPQHFGDGTRLSIL.

This rearrangement joins TRBV20-1 to TRBJ1-5; the D is unclear. This CDR3 has 14 residues. Trimming removed 3 bases at V and 0 bases at J, with 9 bases between. The germline V gene encodes CDR1 DFQATT and CDR2 SNEGSKA (reference sequence). This chain's CDR3 is CSARVGNSNQPQHF. The CDR3, as DNA: TGCAGTGCTAGGGTGGGGAATAGCAATCAGCCCCAGCATTTT.

The genes are TRBV19 and TRBJ2-1; 10 bases fit TRBD1. V lost 2 bases and J lost 11; bases outside the gene matches: 12. The CDR3 consists of 16 residues. Looked up from germline, CDR1 is LNHDA and CDR2 is SQIVND (reference sequence). The CDR3 loop is CASSIFWGQGKEQQFF. The CDR3 region has the DNA TGTGCCAGTAGTATATTCTGGGGACAGGGGAAGGAGCAGCAGTTCTTC.

This clonotype was counted a few times. The V and J genes are TRBV7-6 and TRBJ1-1; D is perhaps TRBD1 (5 bases). The germline gives CDR1 SGHVS, CDR2 FNYEAQ. Trimming took off 5 bases at V and 3 bases at J, with 13 bases between the two ends. This CDR3 has 14 amino acids. The CDR3 protein is CASSLYGGDTEAFF. CDR3 DNA sequence: TGTGCCAGCAGCCTATACGGGGGGGACACTGAAGCTTTCTTT.

The chain employs TRBV6-1 and TRBJ2-2; D is perhaps TRBD2 (6 bases). The CDR3 totals 17 residues. Germline loops: CDR1 MNHNS, CDR2 SASEGT. V lost 4 bases to trimming and J lost 1 base, with 16 bases between them. The CDR3 DNA reads as TGTGCCAGCAGTGGTTACGCCGGGACTCTGAACACCGGGGAGCTGTTTTTT. It translates to CASSGYAGTLNTGELFF.

The chain has TRBV2 and TRBJ1-1; D perhaps matches TRBD1 (5 bases). The V end lost 10 bases, the J end lost 4 bases, and 7 bases lay between the germline ends. The germline CDR1 and CDR2 sequences are SNHLY and FYNNEI. The CDR3 extends over 10 amino acids. The CDR3 sequence is CATRVTEAFF. CDR3 bases: TGTGCCACCAGGGTCACTGAAGCTTTCTTT.

CDR3 residues: CASSLEAAGGRNEQFF. The CDR3 coding sequence is TGTGCCAGCAGCTTGGAAGCGGCGGGGGGGAGGAATGAGCAGTTCTTC. The J gene is TRBJ2-1, the V gene TRBV5-5, with 9 bases aligning to TRBD2. This CDR3 spans 16 amino acids. Per the germline V gene, CDR1 is SGHKS and CDR2 is YYEKEE (reference sequence). Trimming cost V 0 bases and J 7 bases; bases outside gene matches: 8.

The chain couples TRBV20-1 to TRBJ1-5; D possibly corresponds to TRBD1 (6 bases). CDR1 and CDR2 from the germline V gene are DFQATT and SNEGSKA (reference sequence). The CDR3 is made up of 15 amino acids. Trimming shortened V by 4 bases and J by 4 bases, and 17 bases separated the two germline ends. CDR3 nucleotide sequence: TGCAGTGCTATCCCTGGGGCAGGGGAAAATCAGCCCCAGCATTTT. Amino acid sequence: CSAIPGAGENQPQHF.

The chain carries TRBV19 and TRBJ2-2; D ambiguous. V lost 7 bases, J lost 9 bases, and 18 bases lay in between. The germline V gene has CDR1 LNHDA and CDR2 SQIVND (reference sequence). The CDR3 sequence is 14 residues long. CDR3 sequence: CASTRTNMVRELFF. CDR3 DNA sequence: TGTGCCAGTACTCGGACCAATATGGTCCGGGAGCTGTTTTTT.